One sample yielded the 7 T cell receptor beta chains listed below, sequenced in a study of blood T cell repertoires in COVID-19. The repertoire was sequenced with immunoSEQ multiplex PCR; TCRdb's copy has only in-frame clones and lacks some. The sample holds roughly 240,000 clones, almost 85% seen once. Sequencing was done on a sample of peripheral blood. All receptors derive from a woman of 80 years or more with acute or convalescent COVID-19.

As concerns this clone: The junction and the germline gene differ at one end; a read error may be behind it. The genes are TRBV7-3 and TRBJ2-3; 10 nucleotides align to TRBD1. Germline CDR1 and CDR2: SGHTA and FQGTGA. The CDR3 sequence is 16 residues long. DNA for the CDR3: TGTGCCAGCAGCTTAACGCCAACGGCCGTCCGGGACAGGGGATTGTTT. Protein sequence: CASSLTPTAVRDRGLF.

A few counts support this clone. The CDR3, as DNA: TGTGCCAGCAGCCGGACTAGCGGGGCGAACACCGGGGAGCTGTTTTTT. Protein sequence: CASSRTSGANTGELFF. The genes are TRBV5-8 and TRBJ2-2; 12 bases agree with TRBD2. The germline CDR1 and CDR2 sequences are SGHTS and YDEGEE. Trimming removed 4 bases from V and 0 bases from J; junction bases left unmatched: 1. The CDR3 is 16 residues long.

This chain's CDR3 is CASSYASGRTYEQYF. The DNA for the CDR3 is TGTGCCAGCAGCTACGCTAGCGGGAGGACGTACGAGCAGTACTTC. The V gene is TRBV2, the J gene TRBJ2-7, with 11 bases aligning to TRBD2. Per the germline V gene, CDR1 is SNHLY and CDR2 is FYNNEI. The V gene end was trimmed by 6 bases and the J gene end by 4 bases; junction bases not matched to a gene: 8. CDR3 size: 15 residues.

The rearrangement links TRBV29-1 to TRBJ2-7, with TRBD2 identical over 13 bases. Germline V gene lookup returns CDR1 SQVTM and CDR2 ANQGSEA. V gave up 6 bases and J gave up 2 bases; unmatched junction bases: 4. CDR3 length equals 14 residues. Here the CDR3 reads CSVGGLAGTYEQYF. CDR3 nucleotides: TGCAGCGTGGGGGGACTAGCGGGAACCTACGAGCAGTACTTC.

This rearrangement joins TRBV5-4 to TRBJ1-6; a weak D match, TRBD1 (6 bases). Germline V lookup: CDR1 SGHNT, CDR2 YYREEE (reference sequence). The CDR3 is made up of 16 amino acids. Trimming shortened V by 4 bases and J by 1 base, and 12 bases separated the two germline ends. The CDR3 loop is CASSGGAGSYNSPLHF. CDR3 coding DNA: TGTGCCAGCAGCGGGGGGGCAGGGTCCTATAATTCACCCCTCCACTTT.

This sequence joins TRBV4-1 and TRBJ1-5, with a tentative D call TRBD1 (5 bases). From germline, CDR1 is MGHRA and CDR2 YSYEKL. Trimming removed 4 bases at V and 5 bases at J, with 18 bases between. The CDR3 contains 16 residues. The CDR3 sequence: CASSPLAGAGHQPQHF. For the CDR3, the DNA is TGCGCCAGCAGCCCCTTGGCGGGAGCGGGGCATCAGCCCCAGCATTTT.

The CDR3 spells CASSHDTNQPQHF. The CDR3 nucleotides are TGTGCCAGCTCACACGACACGAATCAGCCCCAGCATTTT. The rearrangement links TRBV18 to TRBJ1-5, with D hard to call. Germline loops: CDR1 KGHSH, CDR2 LQKENI. V dropped 4 bases and J dropped 4 bases, with 8 bases sitting between them. CDR3 length equals 13 residues.